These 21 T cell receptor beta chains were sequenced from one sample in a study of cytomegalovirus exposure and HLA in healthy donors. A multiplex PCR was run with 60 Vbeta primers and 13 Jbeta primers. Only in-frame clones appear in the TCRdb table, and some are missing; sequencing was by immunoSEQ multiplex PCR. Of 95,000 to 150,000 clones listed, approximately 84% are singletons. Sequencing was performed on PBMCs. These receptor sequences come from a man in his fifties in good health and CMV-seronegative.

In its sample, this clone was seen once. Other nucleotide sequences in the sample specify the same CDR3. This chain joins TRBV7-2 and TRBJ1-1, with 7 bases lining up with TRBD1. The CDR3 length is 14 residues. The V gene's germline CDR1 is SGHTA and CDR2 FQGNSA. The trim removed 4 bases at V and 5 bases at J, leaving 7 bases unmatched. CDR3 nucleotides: TGTGCCAGCAGCTCCGACAGGGTAGGGACTGAAGCTTTCTTT. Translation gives CASSSDRVGTEAFF.

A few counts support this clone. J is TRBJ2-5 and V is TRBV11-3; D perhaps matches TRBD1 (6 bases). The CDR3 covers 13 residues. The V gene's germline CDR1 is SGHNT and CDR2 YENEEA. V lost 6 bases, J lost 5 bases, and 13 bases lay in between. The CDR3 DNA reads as TGTGCCAGCAGTCTTACAGGGTACGAGACCCAGTACTTC. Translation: CASSLTGYETQYF. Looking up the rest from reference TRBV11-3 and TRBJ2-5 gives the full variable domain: EAGVVQSPRYKIIEKKQPVAFWCNPISGHNTLYWYLQNLGQGPELLIRYENEEAVDDSQLPKDRFSAERLKGVDSTLKIQPAELGDSAVYLCASSLTGYETQYFGPGTRLLVL.

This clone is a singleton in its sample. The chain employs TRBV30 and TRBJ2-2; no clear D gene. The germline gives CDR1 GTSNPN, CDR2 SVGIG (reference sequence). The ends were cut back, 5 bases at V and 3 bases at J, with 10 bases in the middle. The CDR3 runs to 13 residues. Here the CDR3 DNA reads TGTGCCTGGGATCTGGGCCACACCGGGGAGCTGTTTTTT. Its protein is CAWDLGHTGELFF.

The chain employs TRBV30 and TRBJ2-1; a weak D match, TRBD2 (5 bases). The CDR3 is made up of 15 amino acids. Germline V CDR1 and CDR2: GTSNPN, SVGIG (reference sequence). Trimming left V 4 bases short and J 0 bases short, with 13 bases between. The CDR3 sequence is CAWKGGGSSYNEQFF. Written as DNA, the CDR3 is TGTGCCTGGAAAGGCGGTGGGAGCTCCTACAATGAGCAGTTCTTC.

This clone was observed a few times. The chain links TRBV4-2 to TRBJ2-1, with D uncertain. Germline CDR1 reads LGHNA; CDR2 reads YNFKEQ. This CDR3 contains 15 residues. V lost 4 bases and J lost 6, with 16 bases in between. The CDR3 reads CASSPTVSVGNEQFF. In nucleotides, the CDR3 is TGTGCCAGCAGCCCCACGGTCTCCGTTGGCAATGAGCAGTTCTTC.

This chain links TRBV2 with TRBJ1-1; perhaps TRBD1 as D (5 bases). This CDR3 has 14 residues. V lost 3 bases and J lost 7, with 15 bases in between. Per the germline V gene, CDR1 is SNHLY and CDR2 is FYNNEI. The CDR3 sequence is CASSEGGGRGEAFF. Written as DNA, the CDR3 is TGTGCCAGCAGTGAGGGGGGAGGGAGAGGTGAAGCTTTCTTT. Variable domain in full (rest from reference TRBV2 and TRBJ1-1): EPEVTQTPSHQVTQMGQEVILRCVPISNHLYFYWYRQILGQKVEFLVSFYNNEISEKSEIFDDQFSVERPDGSNFTLKIRSTKLEDSAMYFCASSEGGGRGEAFFGQGTRLTVV.

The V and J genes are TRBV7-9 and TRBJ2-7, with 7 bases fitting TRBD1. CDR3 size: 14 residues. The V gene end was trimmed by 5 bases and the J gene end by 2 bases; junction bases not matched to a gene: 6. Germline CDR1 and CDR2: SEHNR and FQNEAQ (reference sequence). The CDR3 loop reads CASSLPQGAYEQYF. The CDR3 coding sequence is TGTGCCAGCAGCCTCCCCCAGGGGGCCTACGAGCAGTACTTC.

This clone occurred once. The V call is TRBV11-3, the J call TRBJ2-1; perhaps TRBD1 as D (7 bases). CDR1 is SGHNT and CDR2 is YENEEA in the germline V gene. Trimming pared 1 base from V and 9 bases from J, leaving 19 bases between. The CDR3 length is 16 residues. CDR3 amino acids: CASSLGPAEGAIEQFF. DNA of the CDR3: TGTGCCAGCAGCTTAGGGCCGGCGGAGGGGGCCATTGAGCAGTTCTTC.

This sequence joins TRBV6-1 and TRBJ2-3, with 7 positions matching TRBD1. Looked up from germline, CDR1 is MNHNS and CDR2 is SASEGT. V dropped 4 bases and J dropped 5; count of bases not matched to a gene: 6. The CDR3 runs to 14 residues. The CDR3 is CASSGSGGVDTQYF. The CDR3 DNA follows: TGTGCCAGCAGTGGGTCAGGGGGAGTAGATACGCAGTATTTT.

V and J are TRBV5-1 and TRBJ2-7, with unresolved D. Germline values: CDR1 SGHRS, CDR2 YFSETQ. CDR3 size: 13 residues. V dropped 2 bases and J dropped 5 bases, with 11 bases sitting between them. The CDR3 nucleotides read TGCGCCAGCAGCTTCAGTGGCGGTAACGAGCAGTACTTC. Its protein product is CASSFSGGNEQYF.

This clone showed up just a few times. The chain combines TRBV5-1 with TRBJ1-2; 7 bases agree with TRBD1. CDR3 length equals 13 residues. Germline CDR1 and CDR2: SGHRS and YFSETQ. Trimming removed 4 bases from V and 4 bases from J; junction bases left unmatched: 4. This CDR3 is CASSTTGAYGYTF. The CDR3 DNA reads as TGCGCCAGCAGCACCACAGGGGCCTATGGCTACACCTTC.

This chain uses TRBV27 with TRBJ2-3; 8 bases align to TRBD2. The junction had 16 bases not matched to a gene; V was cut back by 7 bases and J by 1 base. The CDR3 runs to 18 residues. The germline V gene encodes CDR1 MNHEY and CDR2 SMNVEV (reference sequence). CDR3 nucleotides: TGTGCCAGCACCACTCTTCGGGTTACTAGCGGACGCACAGATACGCAGTATTTT. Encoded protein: CASTTLRVTSGRTDTQYF.

CDR3 sequence: CASTREPAGGYTF. CDR3 nucleotide sequence: TGTGCCAGTACCCGAGAACCGGCGGGCGGCTACACCTTC. V gene TRBV19 combines with J gene TRBJ1-2; D ambiguous. The CDR3 sequence is 13 residues long. Germline-derived CDR1 and CDR2 are LNHDA and SQIVND (reference sequence). The V end lost 7 bases, the J end lost 8 bases, and 17 bases lay between the germline ends.

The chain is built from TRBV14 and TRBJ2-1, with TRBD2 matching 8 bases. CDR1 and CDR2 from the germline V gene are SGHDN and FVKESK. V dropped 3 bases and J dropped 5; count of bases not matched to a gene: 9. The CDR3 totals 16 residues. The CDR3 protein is CASSHGPGLGNNEQFF. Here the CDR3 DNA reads TGTGCCAGCAGCCATGGTCCGGGACTAGGAAACAATGAGCAGTTCTTC.

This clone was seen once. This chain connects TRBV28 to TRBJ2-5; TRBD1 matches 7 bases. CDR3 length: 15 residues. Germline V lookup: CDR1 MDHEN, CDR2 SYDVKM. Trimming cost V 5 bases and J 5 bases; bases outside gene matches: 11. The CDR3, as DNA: TGTGCCAGCAGTCCCCGGGACCCACAGGGGGAGACCCAGTACTTC. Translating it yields CASSPRDPQGETQYF.

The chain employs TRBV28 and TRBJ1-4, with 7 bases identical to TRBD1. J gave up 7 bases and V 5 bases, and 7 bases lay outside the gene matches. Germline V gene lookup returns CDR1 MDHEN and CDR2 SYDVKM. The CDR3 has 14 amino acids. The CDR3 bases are TGTGCCAGCAGTCTCCGGGACAGTTTTGAAAAACTGTTTTTT. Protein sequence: CASSLRDSFEKLFF.

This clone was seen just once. The CDR3 DNA sequence: TGTGCCAGCAGTGAGACAGGGGGTCCCTACGAGCAGTACTTC. It translates to CASSETGGPYEQYF. V is TRBV6-1 and J is TRBJ2-7; 9 nucleotides line up with TRBD1. The V and J ends lost 3 bases and 2 bases, in that order; junction bases with no gene match: 2. The CDR3 has 14 residues. Germline CDR1 reads MNHNS; CDR2 reads SASEGT.

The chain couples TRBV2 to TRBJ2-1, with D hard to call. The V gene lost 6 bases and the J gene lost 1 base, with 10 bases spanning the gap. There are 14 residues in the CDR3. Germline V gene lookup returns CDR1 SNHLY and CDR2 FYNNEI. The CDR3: CASSRSGSYNEQFF. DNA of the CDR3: TGTGCCAGCAGCCGATCCGGTTCCTACAATGAGCAGTTCTTC.

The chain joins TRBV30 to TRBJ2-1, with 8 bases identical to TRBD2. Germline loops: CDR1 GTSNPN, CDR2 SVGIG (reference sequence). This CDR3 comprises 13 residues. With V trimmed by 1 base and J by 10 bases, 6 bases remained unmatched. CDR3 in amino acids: CAWSEAGGREQFF. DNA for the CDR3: TGTGCCTGGAGTGAGGCGGGGGGTCGGGAGCAGTTCTTC.

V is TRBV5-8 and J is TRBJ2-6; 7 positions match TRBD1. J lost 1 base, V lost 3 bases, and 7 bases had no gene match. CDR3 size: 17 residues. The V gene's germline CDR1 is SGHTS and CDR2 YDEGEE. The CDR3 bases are TGTGCCAGCAGCTCGGACAGGAGCCCGTCTGGGGCCAACGTCCTGACTTTC. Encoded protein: CASSSDRSPSGANVLTF.

In DNA, the CDR3 is TGTGCCAGCAGCGGACTAGCGGGAGAAGACATTCAGTACTTC. Encoded protein: CASSGLAGEDIQYF. The genes are TRBV6-5 and TRBJ2-4; 13 bases align to TRBD2. The CDR3 length is 14 residues. Germline lookup yields CDR1 MNHEY and CDR2 SVGAGI. V was pared by 6 bases and J by 8 bases, with 4 bases of the junction left unmatched.